One and the same sample provided the 20 T cell receptor beta chains below, sequenced in a study of T cell responses to AZD1222 COVID-19 vaccine. Here immunoSEQ multiplex PCR was the method, and the copy in TCRdb shows in-frame clones only, minus some. The sample shows 150,000 to 200,000 clones, 80% to 95% of them seen only once. The source was peripheral blood, collected on day 0 of AZD1222 vaccination. The receptor set was obtained from an adult in good health.

J is TRBJ1-2 and V is TRBV3-1 (or the pseudogene TRBV3-2); 7 nucleotides agree with TRBD1. There are 14 residues in the CDR3. V trimming: 3 bases; J trimming: 4 bases; junction bases outside the gene matches: 5. Germline V gives CDR1 LGHDT, CDR2 YNNKEL (reference sequence). CDR3 in amino acids: CASSHRGGVYGYTF. Here the CDR3 DNA reads TGTGCCAGCAGCCACAGGGGGGGTGTCTATGGCTACACCTTC.

This clone was detected only once. In DNA form, the CDR3 reads TGCGCCAGCAGCCAAGAGACGGGTTCCGGGCCCCTGAAAGGGGAGCTGTTTTTT. Its protein product is CASSQETGSGPLKGELFF. This chain joins TRBV4-1 and TRBJ2-2; D not resolved. Germline CDR1 is MGHRA and CDR2 is YSYEKL. Trimming removed 0 bases from V and 8 bases from J, with 22 bases in between. The CDR3 loop spans 18 amino acids.

The V gene is TRBV19, the J gene TRBJ2-3; 8 nucleotides match TRBD2. The CDR3 covers 16 residues. With 5 bases clipped from V and 3 bases from J, the junction kept 10 bases outside the gene matches. Germline V gene sequence: CDR1 LNHDA, CDR2 SQIVND (reference sequence). The DNA of the CDR3 is TGTGCCAGTAGTCCCTTTCTAGCGGGCGCGACAGATACGCAGTATTTT. It specifies CASSPFLAGATDTQYF.

Of note for this clone: This may come from a read error, since a much larger clone is one base off. The chain uses TRBV2 and TRBJ1-6, with no clear D. The CDR3 is 14 amino acids. Germline V gene sequence: CDR1 SNHLY, CDR2 FYNNEI. V gave up 6 bases and J gave up 0 bases, with 6 bases separating them. The CDR3 reads CASRGSSYNSPLHF. CDR3 coding DNA: TGTGCCAGCAGGGGGAGCTCCTATAATTCACCCCTCCACTTT.

This clone was detected only once. The chain combines TRBV29-1 with TRBJ1-1; D is unclear. The ends were cut back, 4 bases at V and 2 bases at J, with 8 bases in the middle. CDR3 size: 12 residues. CDR1 is SQVTM, CDR2 ANQGSEA, per germline. This chain's CDR3 is CSVGQVNTEAFF. In nucleotides, the CDR3 is TGCAGCGTTGGGCAGGTTAACACTGAAGCTTTCTTT. The full variable domain, with the rest looked up from reference TRBV29-1 and TRBJ1-1, is SAVISQKPSRDICQRGTSLTIQCQVDSQVTMMFWYRQQPGQSLTLIATANQGSEATYESGFVIDKFPISRPNLTFSTLTVSNMSPEDSSIYLCSVGQVNTEAFFGQGTRLTVV.

The chain is built from TRBV11-2 and TRBJ2-1, with 9 nucleotides matching TRBD1. Looked up from germline, CDR1 is SGHAT and CDR2 is FQNNGV. The ends lost 4 bases at V and 5 bases at J; junction bases unmatched: 9. The CDR3 runs 16 residues. The CDR3 here is CASSSPLGTGNNEQFF. CDR3 DNA: TGTGCCAGCAGCTCACCACTAGGGACAGGGAACAATGAGCAGTTCTTC. The whole variable domain, filled in from reference TRBV11-2 and TRBJ2-1, reads EAGVAQSPRYKIIEKRQSVAFWCNPISGHATLYWYQQILGQGPKLLIQFQNNGVVDDSQLPKDRFSAERLKGVDSTLKIQPAKLEDSAVYLCASSSPLGTGNNEQFFGPGTRLTVL.

The chain employs TRBV19 and TRBJ1-6, with 10 bases lining up with TRBD1. The CDR3 is 16 residues long. V was pared by 3 bases and J by 5 bases, with 4 bases of the junction left unmatched. CDR1 is LNHDA, CDR2 SQIVND, per germline (reference sequence). The CDR3 DNA reads as TGTGCCAGTAGTATGCGACAGGGGGCCAATAATTCACCCCTCCACTTT. It specifies CASSMRQGANNSPLHF.

This chain connects TRBV6-5 to TRBJ2-4; D unresolved. The V end lost 7 bases, the J end lost 3 bases, and 10 bases lay between the germline ends. This CDR3 has 13 residues. CDR1 MNHEY and CDR2 SVGAGI come from the germline V gene. The CDR3 loop is CASTLLGKNIQYF. The DNA of the CDR3 is TGTGCCAGCACCCTCCTAGGCAAAAACATTCAGTACTTC.

This clone was counted once. The gene calls are TRBV15 and TRBJ1-1; possibly TRBD1 for D (5 bases). Trimming removed 5 bases from V and 4 bases from J, with 17 bases in between. CDR1 is LNHNV and CDR2 is YYDKDF in the germline V gene (reference sequence). The CDR3 totals 15 residues. CDR3 bases: TGTGCCACCAGCGCCCGGGACTCCGGGGGCACTGAAGCTTTCTTT. As protein: CATSARDSGGTEAFF.

The J gene is TRBJ2-3, the V gene TRBV13; D might be TRBD1 (6 bases). Per germline, CDR1 PRHDT and CDR2 FYEKMQ (reference sequence). The germline V and J ends were trimmed by 7 bases and 2 bases, with 16 bases remaining between them. The CDR3 covers 15 residues. The CDR3 loop reads CASTPRDNPTDTQYF. The CDR3 DNA reads TGTGCCAGCACCCCGAGGGACAACCCCACAGATACGCAGTATTTT.

This rearrangement joins TRBV24-1 to TRBJ1-5; unclear D gene. The CDR3 contains 18 residues. The germline V and J ends were trimmed by 4 bases and 3 bases, with 21 bases remaining between them. CDR1 KGHDR and CDR2 SFDVKD come from the germline V gene. CDR3 bases: TGTGCCACCAGTGACCTACGAATATGTCAACAGCTCAATCAGCCCCAGCATTTT. It encodes CATSDLRICQQLNQPQHF.

The V call is TRBV27, the J call TRBJ1-5, with D hard to call. The CDR3 contains 15 residues. V lost 6 bases to trimming and J lost 2 bases, with 14 bases between them. Looked up from germline, CDR1 is MNHEY and CDR2 is SMNVEV (reference sequence). CDR3 in amino acids: CASRISLSGNQPQHF. CDR3 DNA: TGTGCCAGCAGAATCTCCCTGAGCGGCAATCAGCCCCAGCATTTT.

The chain combines TRBV7-9 with TRBJ1-1, with 9 nucleotides matching TRBD1. This CDR3 contains 16 residues. CDR1 SEHNR and CDR2 FQNEAQ come from the germline V gene (reference sequence). V shed 4 bases, J shed 0 bases, and the junction held 6 bases outside the gene matches. The CDR3 reads CASSSRTGDLNTEAFF. The CDR3 DNA sequence: TGTGCCAGCAGCTCACGGACAGGGGATTTGAACACTGAAGCTTTCTTT.

The genes are TRBV4-2 and TRBJ2-5; 13 bases align to TRBD2. The germline V gene has CDR1 LGHNA and CDR2 YNFKEQ. Trimming at V came to 1 base and at J to 0 bases, leaving 8 bases not matched to a gene. This CDR3 is 19 amino acids long. The CDR3 DNA is TGTGCCAGCAGCCAAGGCTCGACTAGCGGGGGGCATTACCAAGAGACCCAGTACTTC. It encodes CASSQGSTSGGHYQETQYF.

The table lists this clone with a few counts. The gene calls are TRBV5-1 and TRBJ1-2; the D gene is possibly TRBD1 (5 bases). CDR3 length: 12 amino acids. From germline, CDR1 is SGHRS and CDR2 YFSETQ. Trimming cost V 6 bases and J 6 bases, with 12 bases left between them. CDR3 sequence: CASIGTGDGYTF. CDR3 DNA: TGCGCCAGCATAGGGACCGGGGATGGCTACACCTTC.

The CDR3 spells CASSFGQGAEKLFF. The CDR3 bases are TGTGCCAGCAGCTTCGGACAGGGTGCTGAAAAACTGTTTTTT. The chain joins TRBV5-5 to TRBJ1-4; 8 bases align to TRBD1. The CDR3 totals 14 residues. The V gene's germline CDR1 is SGHKS and CDR2 YYEKEE (reference sequence). Germline trimming cut 2 bases from V and 7 bases from J; bases unmatched to any gene: 4.

This sequence joins TRBV7-9 and TRBJ1-2, with a weak D call TRBD1 (5 bases). Germline assignment: CDR1 SEHNR and CDR2 FQNEAQ (reference sequence). Trimming took off 4 bases at V and 6 bases at J, with 9 bases between the two ends. The CDR3 runs 12 residues. DNA of the CDR3: TGTGCCAGCAGCTCTTGGGGGGATGGCTACACCTTC. Translation gives CASSSWGDGYTF.

The chain couples TRBV4-1 to TRBJ1-1; D is possibly TRBD1 (5 bases). Looked up from germline, CDR1 is MGHRA and CDR2 is YSYEKL. This CDR3 is 16 amino acids long. V was clipped by 5 bases and J by 5 bases, with 21 bases between them. In DNA, the CDR3 is TGCGCCAGCAGCGAAGTCCCCAGCAGCTGGGGGACTGAAGCTTTCTTT. Encoded protein: CASSEVPSSWGTEAFF.

CDR3 bases: TGTGCCAGCAGCTTAGAAGGACTGGGAAGATACGAGCAGTACTTC. Its protein is CASSLEGLGRYEQYF. The chain uses TRBV11-2 and TRBJ2-7; the D gene is possibly TRBD2 (5 bases). The CDR3 runs to 15 residues. V was shortened by 0 bases and J by 4 bases, with 13 bases between the two germline ends. The V gene's germline CDR1 is SGHAT and CDR2 FQNNGV.

This chain links TRBV3-1 (or the pseudogene TRBV3-2) with TRBJ2-2; no firm D call. The germline V and J ends were trimmed by 3 bases and 1 base, with 9 bases remaining between them. Germline loops: CDR1 LGHDT, CDR2 YNNKEL (reference sequence). The CDR3 has 15 residues. Here the CDR3 DNA reads TGTGCCAGCAGCCAGGCGGTGAGGAACACCGGGGAGCTGTTTTTT. It codes for CASSQAVRNTGELFF.